A single T cell receptor (beta chain) is shown here with its context. This specimen belongs to a study of CD8 T cells in Susac syndrome. RNA in amounts of about 0.5 to 1 ug was reverse transcribed with random hexamers. Each CDR3 protein gets one entry after TCRdb re-called the immunoSEQ multiplex PCR reads with MiXCR. The profile covers a few hundred thousand distinct CDR3 sequences, with about 90% appearing a single time and about 0.07% taken by the ten largest. The CDR3 runs 17 residues. V shed 1 base and J shed 10 bases, with 21 bases lying between them. Germline assignment: CDR1 SGDLS and CDR2 YYNGEE.

The chain carries TRBV9 and TRBJ1-6; no clear D. Input material: CD4+ T cells from PBMCs. This receptor was taken from a human donor with multiple sclerosis. CDR3 in DNA: TGTGCCAGCAGCGTAAAGGCCCTCCCTGATTTGGGGTCACCCCTCCACTTT. Translated, it gives CASSVKALPDLGSPLHF.